Listed here are 26 T cell receptor beta chains from one sample, sequenced in a study of blood T cell repertoires in COVID-19. Sequencing was performed with immunoSEQ multiplex PCR; in TCRdb, only in-frame clones are kept and a portion is missing. Of about 210,000 clones in the sample, 70% to 90% were seen once. The sequenced sample consisted of PBMCs or T cells enriched from blood (not recorded which). The receptor source for this set is a man aged 35-49 years who had recovered from COVID-19.

CDR3 bases: TGTGCCAGTAACGGCGGACACTCTGGAAACACCATATATTTT. Amino acid sequence: CASNGGHSGNTIYF. This chain connects TRBV19 to TRBJ1-3, with a weak D call TRBD1 (5 bases). CDR3 length equals 14 residues. Trimming took off 7 bases at V and 0 bases at J, with 10 bases between the two ends. Germline-derived CDR1 and CDR2 are LNHDA and SQIVND (reference sequence).

This clone was recorded once. The rearrangement links TRBV6-1 to TRBJ2-5; TRBD2 is a possible D gene (5 bases). The CDR3 length is 14 residues. Germline loops: CDR1 MNHNS, CDR2 SASEGT. V was cut by 1 base and J by 5 bases, with 11 bases left in between. The CDR3 sequence is CASSEGPSGETQYF. The DNA for the CDR3 is TGTGCCAGCAGTGAAGGCCCCTCGGGGGAGACCCAGTACTTC.

V and J are TRBV6-5 and TRBJ1-1; 8 bases align to TRBD1. From germline, CDR1 is MNHEY and CDR2 SVGAGI. J was trimmed by 1 base and V by 11 bases; bases with no gene match: 9. The CDR3 is 14 residues long. The CDR3 bases are TGTGCCGCAAGAACCGGGACAGGGAACACTGAAGCTTTCTTT. Its protein product is CAARTGTGNTEAFF.

The chain couples TRBV5-1 to TRBJ1-2; D gene unclear. Germline V gene sequence: CDR1 SGHRS, CDR2 YFSETQ. The CDR3 is 14 amino acids. Trimming stripped 4 bases from V and 3 bases from J, with 13 bases between. CDR3 amino acids: CASSTSPGDYGYTF. DNA for the CDR3: TGCGCCAGCAGCACATCCCCAGGTGACTATGGCTACACCTTC. Together with reference TRBV5-1 and TRBJ1-2, the CDR3 gives the full variable domain: KAGVTQTPRYLIKTRGQQVTLSCSPISGHRSVSWYQQTPGQGLQFLFEYFSETQRNKGNFPGRFSGRQFSNSRSEMNVSTLELGDSALYLCASSTSPGDYGYTFGSGTRLTVV.

This clone has just one count. The chain recombines TRBV7-9 with TRBJ1-4; D remains ambiguous. Trimming left V 1 base short and J 10 bases short, with 10 bases between. The CDR3 runs 13 residues. CDR1 is SEHNR and CDR2 is FQNEAQ in the germline V gene (reference sequence). The CDR3: CASSLVEVGKLFF. In DNA, the CDR3 is TGTGCCAGCAGCTTAGTGGAGGTTGGAAAACTGTTTTTT. Combining the CDR3 with reference TRBV7-9 and TRBJ1-4 gives the whole variable domain DTGVSQNPRHKITKRGQNVTFRCDPISEHNRLYWYRQTLGQGPEFLTYFQNEAQLEKSRLLSDRFSAERPKGSFSTLEIQRTEQGDSAMYLCASSLVEVGKLFFGSGTQLSVL.

The chain combines TRBV5-1 with TRBJ2-7; D uncertain. In germline, CDR1 is SGHRS, CDR2 YFSETQ. CDR3 length equals 13 residues. Deletions cut 2 bases from V and 3 bases from J, with 9 bases between. In DNA form, the CDR3 reads TGCGCCAGCAGCTTCCCCGAGGACTACGAGCAGTACTTC. Amino acid sequence: CASSFPEDYEQYF.

The J gene is TRBJ1-1, the V gene TRBV6-4; no clear D. Trimming removed 6 bases at V and 3 bases at J, with 11 bases between. The length of the CDR3 is 13 residues. Germline loops: CDR1 MRHNA, CDR2 SNTAGT. CDR3 protein: CASRARWDTEAFF. In DNA form, the CDR3 reads TGTGCCAGCAGAGCCAGGTGGGACACTGAAGCTTTCTTT.

Here the CDR3 DNA reads TGTGCCAGCAGCTCAACTAGCGGGGGCTCCTACGAGCAGTACTTC. Residues: CASSSTSGGSYEQYF. The chain couples TRBV6-2 or TRBV6-3 to TRBJ2-7; 11 nucleotides agree with TRBD2. The CDR3 runs 15 residues. Trimming took 6 bases from V and 0 from J; bases not matched to a gene: 4. CDR1 is MNHEY, CDR2 SVGEGT, per germline.

The rearrangement joins TRBV16 to TRBJ1-5; D gene ambiguous. The CDR3 contains 14 residues. Germline CDR1 is KGHSY and CDR2 is FQNENV. V lost 0 bases and J 7 bases, leaving 10 bases between the germline ends. For the CDR3, the DNA is TGTGCCAGCAGCCAATCTGGACTGGGGCAGCCCCAGCATTTT. It is translated as CASSQSGLGQPQHF.

The chain recombines TRBV4-1 with TRBJ1-2, with D maybe TRBD1 (5 bases). Germline CDR1 and CDR2: MGHRA and YSYEKL. The CDR3 length is 14 residues. V shed 4 bases and J shed 8 bases, with 17 bases lying between them. The CDR3 coding sequence is TGCGCCAGCAGCCGGACAAAGGAGGGTCTAGGCTACACCTTC. Translated: CASSRTKEGLGYTF.

This clone was observed a few times. The chain links TRBV27 to TRBJ2-7; weak D call: TRBD2 (5 bases). The CDR3 spans 15 residues. In germline, CDR1 is MNHEY, CDR2 SMNVEV (reference sequence). The ends were cut back, 0 bases at V and 2 bases at J, with 11 bases in the middle. CDR3 sequence (DNA): TGTGCCAGCAGTTTATCTGCGGGTCCGGCCTACGAGCAGTACTTC. Its translation: CASSLSAGPAYEQYF.

This clone was picked up one time. The chain recombines TRBV7-3 with TRBJ2-5; tentatively, D is TRBD2 (6 bases). This CDR3 region has 14 residues. The ends were cut back, 4 bases at V and 5 bases at J, with 14 bases in the middle. Germline V lookup: CDR1 SGHTA, CDR2 FQGTGA. CDR3 DNA: TGTGCCAGCAGCTCGGTGGGGGGAGAGGAGACCCAGTACTTC. Protein product: CASSSVGGEETQYF.

This clone was detected a few times. V and J are TRBV12-3 or TRBV12-4 and TRBJ1-2; TRBD1 might be the D (5 bases). This CDR3 has 13 residues. V lost 10 bases to trimming and J lost 0 bases, with 12 bases between them. In DNA, the CDR3 is TGTGCCACCCCGACAGACACTAACTATGGCTACACCTTC. Protein product: CATPTDTNYGYTF.

The gene calls are TRBV3-1 (or the pseudogene TRBV3-2) and TRBJ2-3; D is undetermined. From germline, CDR1 is LGHDT and CDR2 YNNKEL (reference sequence). Trimming removed 3 bases at V and 4 bases at J, with 8 bases between. The CDR3 extends over 13 amino acids. The CDR3 loop is CASSHLSADTQYF. The CDR3, as DNA: TGTGCCAGCAGCCACCTAAGCGCAGATACGCAGTATTTT.

This chain joins TRBV5-1 and TRBJ2-7, with D possibly matching TRBD2 (5 bases). The germline CDR1 and CDR2 sequences are SGHRS and YFSETQ. The V and J ends lost 4 bases and 4 bases respectively, with 12 bases between them. This CDR3 is 13 amino acids long. The CDR3 DNA reads as TGCGCCAGCAGCGAAGAGGGTAATTACGAGCAGTACTTC. Translation gives CASSEEGNYEQYF.

This chain uses TRBV2 with TRBJ2-3; a possible D gene is TRBD2 (5 bases). Germline V gene sequence: CDR1 SNHLY, CDR2 FYNNEI. The CDR3 has 14 amino acids. V was trimmed by 7 bases and J by 2 bases, leaving 13 bases between them. CDR3 sequence: CASNPSGFTDTQYF. In DNA form, the CDR3 reads TGTGCCAGCAATCCCAGCGGCTTCACAGATACGCAGTATTTT.

This clone turned up a few times. The chain combines TRBV5-8 with TRBJ2-1; D gene uncertain. Germline lookup yields CDR1 SGHTS and CDR2 YDEGEE. This CDR3 has 11 residues. V was trimmed by 4 bases and J by 6 bases, leaving 5 bases between them. The CDR3 here is CASSRFNEQFF. CDR3 nucleotide sequence: TGTGCCAGCAGCCGTTTCAATGAGCAGTTCTTC.

CDR3 region: CASSLWGEDNEQFF. The CDR3 DNA reads TGTGCCAGCAGCTTATGGGGGGAGGACAATGAGCAGTTCTTC. The chain has TRBV7-3 and TRBJ2-1, with a weak D call TRBD2 (6 bases). Trimming removed 2 bases at V and 5 bases at J, with 10 bases between. Per the germline V gene, CDR1 is SGHTA and CDR2 is FQGTGA. This CDR3 has 14 residues.

This clone was seen many times. V gene TRBV11-2 combines with J gene TRBJ1-2; TRBD1 might be the D (5 bases). The CDR3 runs to 14 residues. Trimming shortened V by 1 base and J by 14 bases, and 20 bases separated the two germline ends. Germline CDR1 reads SGHAT; CDR2 reads FQNNGV. Here the CDR3 reads CASSLATGGRTKTF. The CDR3 nucleotides are TGTGCCAGCAGCTTAGCAACAGGCGGGAGAACTAAAACCTTC.

The genes are TRBV10-2 and TRBJ2-5; tentatively, D is TRBD2 (6 bases). Germline CDR1 is WSHSY and CDR2 is SAAADI. The CDR3 runs to 14 residues. V dropped 5 bases and J dropped 4 bases, with 14 bases sitting between them. CDR3 sequence (DNA): TGCGCCAGCAGTCCCGGGAGCTCCTCAGAGACCCAGTACTTC. It translates to CASSPGSSSETQYF.

V gene TRBV29-1 combines with J gene TRBJ1-2, with TRBD1 matching 8 bases. CDR3 length equals 13 residues. J gave up 0 bases and V 4 bases, and 1 base lay outside the gene matches. The germline CDR1 and CDR2 sequences are SQVTM and ANQGSEA. The CDR3 region has the DNA TGCAGCGTTGGGGGACAGGCTAACTATGGCTACACCTTC. Translating gives CSVGGQANYGYTF.

V gene TRBV15 combines with J gene TRBJ1-2; 7 bases line up with TRBD1. Germline V gene lookup returns CDR1 LNHNV and CDR2 YYDKDF (reference sequence). After removal of 3 bases from V and 2 bases from J, the junction contained 6 bases not matched to a gene. The CDR3 consists of 15 residues. CDR3 DNA sequence: TGTGCCACCAGCAGCTTAGGGACAGTCAACTATGGCTACACCTTC. Translation gives CATSSLGTVNYGYTF. The complete variable domain, with remaining parts taken from reference TRBV15 and TRBJ1-2, reads DAMVIQNPRYQVTQFGKPVTLSCSQTLNHNVMYWYQQKSSQAPKLLFHYYDKDFNNEADTPDNFQSRRPNTSFCFLDIRSPGLGDTAMYLCATSSLGTVNYGYTFGSGTRLTVV.

This clone was seen once. The rearrangement uses TRBV12-3 or TRBV12-4 and TRBJ1-1, with D tentatively TRBD1 (6 bases). V dropped 3 bases and J dropped 12 bases, with 11 bases sitting between them. This CDR3 spans 11 amino acids. CDR3 region: CASSLRGSTFF. The CDR3, as DNA: TGTGCCAGCAGTTTGAGGGGGAGTACTTTCTTT.

The genes are TRBV15 and TRBJ1-5; tentative D call: TRBD1 (5 bases). The V end was cut by 0 bases, the J end by 2 bases, with 14 bases between. Per the germline V gene, CDR1 is LNHNV and CDR2 is YYDKDF (reference sequence). The CDR3 sequence is 17 residues long. The CDR3 nucleotides are TGTGCCACCAGCAGAGACAAGGGGTTTGCGGGCAATCAGCCCCAGCATTTT. Translating it yields CATSRDKGFAGNQPQHF.

This clone was found a few times. This chain uses TRBV29-1 with TRBJ2-1; TRBD2 matches at 11 bases. CDR1 and CDR2 (germline): SQVTM, ANQGSEA. The V gene end was trimmed by 2 bases and the J gene end by 4 bases; junction bases not matched to a gene: 7. CDR3 length equals 16 residues. The CDR3 DNA is TGCAGCGTTGAAACAGGGACTAGCGGATTATACAATGAGCAGTTCTTC. It is translated as CSVETGTSGLYNEQFF.

The gene calls are TRBV18 and TRBJ1-2; D gene uncertain. V was cut by 3 bases and J by 5 bases, with 10 bases left in between. The CDR3 has 13 amino acids. Germline lookup yields CDR1 KGHSH and CDR2 LQKENI. The CDR3: CASSPSPLYGYTF. The DNA of the CDR3 is TGTGCCAGCTCACCCTCTCCTTTATATGGCTACACCTTC.